Listed below are T cell receptor beta chains from one sample, sequenced in a study of shared clonotypes between healthy human individuals. The data were produced by immunoSEQ multiplex PCR, yet TCRdb's version contains in-frame clones alone and is incomplete. The sample lists approximately 2.3 million clones; more than 80% were seen once. What was sequenced was naive CD4+ T cells from PBMCs. The receptor source for this set is a man between 18 and 35 years old in good health. Some clones in this sample may be carry-over from other donors' samples. Each CDR3 is given with its conserved first and last residue. D genes are given only for firm matches.

j_gene: TRBJ1-2
v_gene: TRBV28
d_gene: NA
CDR3aa: CASSLDTDYGYTF

j_gene: TRBJ2-5
v_gene: TRBV4-3
d_gene: NA
CDR3aa: CASSQERTGLQETQYF

j_gene: TRBJ2-5
v_gene: TRBV5-1
d_gene: NA
CDR3aa: CASSTQGPVGETQYF

j_gene: TRBJ2-7
v_gene: TRBV28
d_gene: NA
CDR3aa: CASPYGSPSGAYYEQYF

j_gene: TRBJ2-7
v_gene: TRBV4-2
d_gene: TRBD2
CDR3aa: CASSQRLAGASYEQYF

j_gene: TRBJ2-1
v_gene: TRBV11-3
d_gene: NA
CDR3aa: CASSLRRDYNEQFF

j_gene: TRBJ2-7
v_gene: TRBV2
d_gene: TRBD1
CDR3aa: CASSGGQVHQGYEQYF

j_gene: TRBJ1-2
v_gene: TRBV4-2
d_gene: NA
CDR3aa: CASSQRTELYGYTF

j_gene: TRBJ2-1
v_gene: TRBV5-1
d_gene: TRBD2
CDR3aa: CASSPAGAYNEQFF

j_gene: TRBJ2-7
v_gene: TRBV2
d_gene: NA
CDR3aa: CASSETSYAYEQYF

j_gene: TRBJ2-7
v_gene: TRBV2
d_gene: TRBD1
CDR3aa: CAMFRDRGREQYF

j_gene: TRBJ2-3
v_gene: TRBV11-3
d_gene: NA
CDR3aa: CASSSVADTQYF

j_gene: TRBJ2-5
v_gene: TRBV7-2
d_gene: NA
CDR3aa: CASSLGVSGPQETQYF

j_gene: TRBJ1-2
v_gene: TRBV28
d_gene: NA
CDR3aa: CAHGVVNYGYTF

j_gene: TRBJ2-4
v_gene: TRBV7-2
d_gene: NA
CDR3aa: CASSLPQGLVKNIQYF

j_gene: TRBJ2-7
v_gene: TRBV2
d_gene: NA
CDR3aa: CASSGSRGYEQYF

j_gene: TRBJ2-1
v_gene: TRBV9
d_gene: TRBD1
CDR3aa: CASSGGQGELEQFF

j_gene: TRBJ2-6
v_gene: TRBV18
d_gene: NA
CDR3aa: CASSPSLLSGANVLTF

j_gene: TRBJ2-1
v_gene: TRBV29-1
d_gene: TRBD2
CDR3aa: CSVSGLAESYNEQFF

j_gene: TRBJ2-1
v_gene: TRBV7-3
d_gene: NA
CDR3aa: CASSLTGSYNEQFF

j_gene: TRBJ2-3
v_gene: TRBV7-3
d_gene: NA
CDR3aa: CASSLVGDTQYF

j_gene: TRBJ2-7
v_gene: TRBV19
d_gene: TRBD2
CDR3aa: CASSSSGTSGTSYEQYF

j_gene: TRBJ2-2
v_gene: TRBV7-3
d_gene: NA
CDR3aa: CASSPQRTKNTGELFF

j_gene: TRBJ2-3
v_gene: TRBV4-3
d_gene: NA
CDR3aa: CASSQIRGADTQYF

j_gene: TRBJ1-1
v_gene: TRBV16
d_gene: NA
CDR3aa: CASSQGIILWNTEAFF

j_gene: TRBJ2-3
v_gene: TRBV11-1
d_gene: TRBD2
CDR3aa: CASSLRLAGVREDTQYF

j_gene: TRBJ2-3
v_gene: TRBV29-1
d_gene: NA
CDR3aa: CSVEDGTDTQYF

j_gene: TRBJ2-3
v_gene: TRBV30
d_gene: NA
CDR3aa: CAWSVTSTDTQYF

j_gene: TRBJ1-1
v_gene: TRBV19
d_gene: NA
CDR3aa: CASSHPGVNTEAFF

j_gene: TRBJ1-1
v_gene: TRBV6-5
d_gene: NA
CDR3aa: CASSRWGFTEAFF

j_gene: TRBJ2-7
v_gene: TRBV5-1
d_gene: NA
CDR3aa: CASSLSQASYEQYF

j_gene: TRBJ2-7
v_gene: TRBV6-5
d_gene: NA
CDR3aa: CASSYSAGKTYEQYF

j_gene: TRBJ2-7
v_gene: TRBV28
d_gene: TRBD1
CDR3aa: CASSTGGYEQYF

j_gene: TRBJ1-4
v_gene: TRBV18
d_gene: NA
CDR3aa: CASSPSGNEKLFF

j_gene: TRBJ1-5
v_gene: TRBV6-5
d_gene: NA
CDR3aa: CASSYDRLQPQHF

j_gene: TRBJ2-3
v_gene: TRBV7-2
d_gene: NA
CDR3aa: CASSLDRDGTDTQYF

j_gene: TRBJ2-2
v_gene: TRBV9
d_gene: TRBD2
CDR3aa: CASSVGRERAGELFF

j_gene: TRBJ1-5
v_gene: TRBV28
d_gene: NA
CDR3aa: CASSPQWGSNQPQHF

j_gene: TRBJ2-7
v_gene: TRBV5-6
d_gene: TRBD1
CDR3aa: CASSGSGTESYEQYF

j_gene: TRBJ2-5
v_gene: TRBV5-4
d_gene: NA
CDR3aa: CASSLAGRDRETQYF

j_gene: TRBJ2-7
v_gene: TRBV28
d_gene: NA
CDR3aa: CASSLGGLNPYEQYF

j_gene: TRBJ2-1
v_gene: TRBV7-9
d_gene: TRBD2
CDR3aa: CASSLSGTTNEQFF

j_gene: TRBJ1-2
v_gene: TRBV6-1
d_gene: NA
CDR3aa: CASSSYRSEGYGYTF

j_gene: TRBJ1-2
v_gene: TRBV6-5
d_gene: TRBD1
CDR3aa: CASGQGSGGYTF

j_gene: TRBJ2-7
v_gene: TRBV7-8
d_gene: TRBD2
CDR3aa: CASSLARLAATYEQYF

j_gene: TRBJ2-2
v_gene: TRBV7-9
d_gene: TRBD2
CDR3aa: CASSLAGGLAVNTGELFF

j_gene: TRBJ2-5
v_gene: TRBV4-3
d_gene: NA
CDR3aa: CASSRVFGETQYF

j_gene: TRBJ2-2
v_gene: TRBV5-6
d_gene: TRBD1
CDR3aa: CASSLVQGPNTGELFF

j_gene: TRBJ1-1
v_gene: TRBV29-1
d_gene: NA
CDR3aa: CSAAMQEGTEAFF

j_gene: TRBJ2-4
v_gene: TRBV5-1
d_gene: TRBD1
CDR3aa: CASSLGDSNVIQYF